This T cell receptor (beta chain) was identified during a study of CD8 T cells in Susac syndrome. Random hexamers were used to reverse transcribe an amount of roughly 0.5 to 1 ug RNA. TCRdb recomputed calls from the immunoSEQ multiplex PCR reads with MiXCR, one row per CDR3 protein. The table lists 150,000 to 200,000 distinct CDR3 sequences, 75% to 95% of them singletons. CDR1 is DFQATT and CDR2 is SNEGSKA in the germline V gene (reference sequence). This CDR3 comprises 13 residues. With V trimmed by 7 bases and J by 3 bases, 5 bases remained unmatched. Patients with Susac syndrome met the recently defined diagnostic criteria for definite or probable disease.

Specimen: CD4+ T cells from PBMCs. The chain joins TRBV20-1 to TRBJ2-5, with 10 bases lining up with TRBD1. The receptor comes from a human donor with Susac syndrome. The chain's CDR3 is CSGTGGTKETQYF. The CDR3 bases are TGCAGTGGGACAGGGGGAACAAAAGAGACCCAGTACTTC.